Included here is one T cell receptor (beta chain) sequence, with context. Its matching antigen is unknown. The record originates from a study of OX40 agonist ivuxolimab in advanced cancers. Overall study results and limits: Undetermined was the antigen specificity of the expanded peripheral T cells.

V was shortened by 2 bases and J by 0 bases, with 11 bases between the two germline ends. Germline V gene sequence: CDR1 MGHRA, CDR2 YSYEKL. The CDR3 totals 17 residues. The repertoire was sequenced with immunoSEQ multiplex PCR; TCRdb's copy has only in-frame clones and lacks some. Of some 50,000 clones listed, 75% to 90% are singletons. The clonotype comes from an adult with an advanced solid tumor such as melanoma, head and neck, liver or kidney cancer. This chain uses TRBV4-1 with TRBJ2-6; maybe TRBD1 (5 bases). Sequenced material: CD4+ or CD8+ T cells sorted from blood, taken in a trial of the OX40 agonist ivuxolimab. DNA for the CDR3: TGCGCCAGCAGCCAACAAACAGGTGTCTCTGGGGCCAACGTCCTGACTTTC. Residues: CASSQQTGVSGANVLTF.